This T cell receptor (beta chain) was sequenced for a study of cytomegalovirus exposure and HLA in healthy donors. The table lists this clone with a few counts. The PCR contained 60 Vbeta and 13 Jbeta primers. TCRdb's copy holds only in-frame clones and misses some; the assay was immunoSEQ multiplex PCR. The sample consists of 90,000 to 100,000 clones, 69% of them appearing once. V shed 0 bases and J shed 4 bases, with 10 bases lying between them. This CDR3 spans 16 amino acids. Germline values: CDR1 LNHNV, CDR2 YYDKDF (reference sequence). The sample taken for sequencing was PBMCs. The chain has TRBV15 and TRBJ2-6, with D possibly being TRBD2 (5 bases). The receptor was isolated from a female donor in good health and CMV-seronegative. The CDR3, as DNA: TGTGCCACCAGCAGAGATCGAGGGTCCGGGGCCAACGTCCTGACTTTC. It translates to CATSRDRGSGANVLTF.